This entry concerns a single T cell receptor beta chain. Sequenced by immunoSEQ multiplex PCR; TCRdb stores in-frame clones only, minus some. The table includes about 220,000 clones, approximately 85% detected once. J was trimmed by 7 bases and V by 2 bases; bases with no gene match: 15. The CDR3 sequence is 18 residues long. These data are taken from a study of blood T cell repertoires in COVID-19. This receptor was identified in a woman in her 70s with COVID-19, enrolled during active disease. Specimen: peripheral blood. The chain couples TRBV5-3 to TRBJ2-2; 9 bases are shared with TRBD1. TRBV5-3 is placed among ORFs of uncertain function. In DNA, the CDR3 is TGTGCCAGAAGCTTATTTTGGGAACAGGGGGCCGAGAGCGGGGAGCTGTTTTTT. It encodes CARSLFWEQGAESGELFF.